This T cell receptor beta chain comes out of a study of identical twins. Whole-study findings and limits: The models systematically underestimated how much out-of-frame TCR alpha was shared in monozygotic twins. Zero-insertion results could be subject to partial confounding by invariant MAIT and iNKT cells.

This clonotype occurred a few times. The target antigen is unknown. TCRdb ran MiXCR on the 5' RACE reads and lists one entry per CDR3 protein. The sample records some 440,000 distinct CDR3 sequences, roughly a quarter being singletons. CDR3 size: 16 residues. Germline-derived CDR1 and CDR2 are KGHDR and SFDVKD. V shed 9 bases and J shed 4 bases, with 18 bases lying between them. The sample was also reused in another study, on T cells expressing NK-cell markers.

The V gene is TRBV24-1, the J gene TRBJ2-6; D possibly corresponds to TRBD2 (6 bases). The origin of this receptor is a woman under 30 in good health. The sequenced sample consisted of CD4+ T cells sorted from blood. CDR3 sequence (DNA): TGTGCCACCGAAGATGCCGGGAGATCAGGGGCCAACGTCCTGACTTTC. It specifies CATEDAGRSGANVLTF.